This TCR beta chain is from a study of cytomegalovirus exposure and HLA in healthy donors. The V end was cut by 3 bases, the J end by 4 bases, with 10 bases between. Germline V CDR1 and CDR2: MDHEN, SYDVKM. The CDR3 is made up of 14 amino acids. PCR amplification relied on 60 Vbeta primers (plus 13 Jbeta primers). TCRdb keeps only in-frame clones here, not all; method: immunoSEQ multiplex PCR. Of 110,000 or so clones listed, around 70% are singletons. This chain links TRBV28 with TRBJ1-3; D not resolved. The TCR originated in a woman aged 45-59 years in good health and CMV-seropositive. The specimen was PBMCs. The CDR3 coding sequence is TGTGCCAGCAGTTTCCCCGGGAGAGGAAACACCATATATTTT. As protein: CASSFPGRGNTIYF.